The text below deals with one T cell receptor (beta chain). In the authors' methods: From reference gene primer amplification, estimates of nucleated cell counts were derived. TCRdb's table, derived via immunoSEQ multiplex PCR, lists solely in-frame clones and lacks some. V and J calls and clone size are those listed in that table; D and trimming were worked out from the DNA. The profile covers approximately 210,000 clones, with 84% appearing a single time and around 21% taken by the ten largest. The data originate from a study of blood T cell repertoires in COVID-19. In the study overall: Sites in the United States, Italy and Spain provided acute and convalescent COVID-19 samples. Sources were T cells, B-cell-depleted T cells, or PBMCs; the material itself was cDNA or gDNA.

This CDR3 is built from 13 residues. V lost 2 bases to trimming and J lost 8 bases, with 12 bases between them. Per germline, CDR1 MNHNS and CDR2 SASEGT. The sample was peripheral blood. This receptor was taken from a human donor in a cohort sampled during active COVID-19. This chain links TRBV6-1 with TRBJ1-1; D remains unclear. Written as DNA, the CDR3 is TGTGCCAGCAGTGAAACGGAGGCGAGAGAAGCTTTCTTT. Its protein product is CASSETEAREAFF.